This entry features one TCR beta chain sequence. This record comes from a study of CD8+ T cells in alopecia areata. RNA was isolated and reverse transcribed to cDNA, the sequencing template. The method was immunoSEQ multiplex PCR; TCRdb's version includes in-frame clones alone and lacks a portion of them. Of 170,000 or so clones in the sample, over 50% were seen once. The V and J ends lost 9 bases and 4 bases, in that order; junction bases with no gene match: 3. Germline V gives CDR1 MNHEY, CDR2 SVGAGI. The CDR3 spans 13 residues. The sequences come from CD4+ T cells sorted from blood, collected at week 0. This TCR derives from a human donor with alopecia areata. V is TRBV6-5 and J is TRBJ1-6; 7 bases agree with TRBD1. The CDR3 sequence is CASSQGYNSPLHF. CDR3 DNA sequence: TGTGCCAGTTCACAGGGGTATAATTCACCCCTCCACTTT.